Presented here are 30 T cell receptor beta chains from one specimen sequenced in a study of beta chain features in type 1 diabetes. The investigators reverse transcribed all of the isolated RNA, so they sequenced expressed TCRB transcripts. Some clones are missing from TCRdb's copy, which holds only in-frame ones; the method was immunoSEQ multiplex PCR. Of about 390,000 clones detected, about 10% appear once; the ten largest clones hold approximately 0.6%. These receptors have no identified antigens. Study outcomes and limitations: Shorter TCRB CDR3s, moderately but significantly so, marked every one of the four CD4+ subsets in Type 1 diabetes patients.

The specimen was central memory CD4+ T cells from blood. These receptors were collected from a man under 40 with type 1 diabetes.

The V and J genes are TRBV7-8 and TRBJ2-2, with D possibly being TRBD1 (6 bases). CDR1 is SGHVS, CDR2 FQNEAQ, per germline. This CDR3 is 15 amino acids long. V was clipped by 2 bases and J by 4 bases, with 11 bases between them. The CDR3 is CASSLQGQPTGELFF. The CDR3 DNA reads TGTGCCAGCAGCTTACAAGGACAGCCCACCGGGGAGCTGTTTTTT.

This clone was detected a few times. This chain connects TRBV14 to TRBJ2-7, with D possibly matching TRBD1 (5 bases). Germline V lookup: CDR1 SGHDN, CDR2 FVKESK. Trimming took off 0 bases at V and 0 bases at J, with 9 bases between the two ends. The CDR3 spans 15 residues. This chain's CDR3 is CASSQDDRSSYEQYF. The CDR3 DNA reads TGTGCCAGCAGCCAAGATGACAGAAGCTCCTACGAGCAGTACTTC.

V gene TRBV5-5 combines with J gene TRBJ1-5, with no clear D. Germline loops: CDR1 SGHKS, CDR2 YYEKEE (reference sequence). V was pared by 2 bases and J by 4 bases, with 4 bases between. The CDR3 is 12 residues long. The chain's CDR3 is CASSLSNQPQHF. The CDR3 DNA sequence: TGTGCCAGCAGCTTATCTAATCAGCCCCAGCATTTT.

This clone was counted a few times. The chain joins TRBV28 to TRBJ2-7, with 10 bases aligning to TRBD1. The CDR3 totals 17 residues. Germline V gene sequence: CDR1 MDHEN, CDR2 SYDVKM. The J segment lost 4 bases and the V segment lost 2 bases, leaving 11 bases of the junction unmatched. The CDR3 is CASSLAQAGTGEYEQYF. CDR3 sequence (DNA): TGTGCCAGCAGTTTAGCTCAAGCCGGGACAGGGGAGTACGAGCAGTACTTC.

The chain combines TRBV19 with TRBJ2-7; TRBD2 is a possible D gene (7 bases). CDR1 and CDR2 from the germline V gene are LNHDA and SQIVND (reference sequence). The V gene lost 3 bases and the J gene lost 4 bases, with 10 bases spanning the gap. This CDR3 spans 13 amino acids. CDR3 bases: TGTGCCAGTAGTATTGCGGGGGCATACGAGCAGTACTTC. Its protein is CASSIAGAYEQYF.

This clone was counted between two and nine times. V and J are TRBV11-2 and TRBJ2-2, with 7 positions matching TRBD1. The CDR3 totals 14 residues. Germline CDR1 reads SGHAT; CDR2 reads FQNNGV. V shed 4 bases, J shed 7 bases, and the junction held 6 bases outside the gene matches. The CDR3 is CASSWDRIIGELFF. The DNA of the CDR3 is TGTGCCAGCAGCTGGGACAGAATCATCGGGGAGCTGTTTTTT.

This chain joins TRBV6-5 and TRBJ2-5; D perhaps matches TRBD1 (6 bases). Trimming took 4 bases from V and 3 from J, leaving 18 bases between them. The length of the CDR3 is 16 residues. Germline CDR1 and CDR2: MNHEY and SVGAGI. Here the CDR3 DNA reads TGTGCCAGCAGTTCCAACAGGTTCCAGGGGAAAGAGACCCAGTACTTC. This encodes CASSSNRFQGKETQYF.

This clone was found a few times. This chain uses TRBV7-3 with TRBJ1-1; perhaps TRBD1 as D (6 bases). The V end lost 4 bases, the J end lost 6 bases, and 12 bases lay between the germline ends. In germline, CDR1 is SGHTA, CDR2 FQGTGA. The CDR3 loop spans 13 amino acids. DNA of the CDR3: TGTGCCAGCAGCTCTAGTAGGACAGCTGAAGCTTTCTTT. It translates to CASSSSRTAEAFF.

This clone was observed many times. This chain links TRBV7-6 with TRBJ2-3, with a weak D call TRBD2 (5 bases). Trimming took 4 bases from V and 6 from J, leaving 11 bases between them. CDR1 and CDR2 (germline): SGHVS, FNYEAQ. CDR3 size: 13 residues. CDR3: CASSSTWRDTQYF. As DNA, the CDR3 is TGTGCCAGCAGCTCAACCTGGAGGGATACGCAGTATTTT.

This clone was picked up a small number of times. The chain has TRBV7-9 and TRBJ2-7; 10 nucleotides match TRBD2. CDR3 length: 14 amino acids. The ends lost 6 bases at V and 4 bases at J; junction bases unmatched: 6. Per germline, CDR1 SEHNR and CDR2 FQNEAQ (reference sequence). CDR3 nucleotides: TGTGCCAGCAGTCCTAGCGGGAGTGGATACGAGCAGTACTTC. Encoded protein: CASSPSGSGYEQYF.

This clone was counted a few times. The chain has TRBV9 and TRBJ1-1; a possible D gene is TRBD1 (5 bases). Trimming removed 4 bases from V and 3 bases from J, with 19 bases in between. From germline, CDR1 is SGDLS and CDR2 YYNGEE. This CDR3 comprises 16 residues. This chain's CDR3 is CASSRFTGTDYTEAFF. As DNA, the CDR3 is TGTGCCAGCAGCCGATTTACGGGGACGGATTACACTGAAGCTTTCTTT.

The chain couples TRBV7-2 to TRBJ2-1; 10 positions match TRBD2. Trimming cost V 4 bases and J 0 bases; bases outside gene matches: 3. Looked up from germline, CDR1 is SGHTA and CDR2 is FQGNSA. The CDR3 runs 16 residues. The CDR3 loop reads CASSSRLAGSYNEQFF. The CDR3 DNA follows: TGTGCCAGCAGCTCGCGACTAGCGGGCTCCTACAATGAGCAGTTCTTC.

This clone was detected a few times. The rearrangement uses TRBV6-6 and TRBJ1-1; possible D gene TRBD1, 6 bases. Germline CDR1 MNHNY, CDR2 SVGAGI (reference sequence). The V end was cut by 5 bases, the J end by 1 base, with 11 bases between. This CDR3 is 14 amino acids long. CDR3 protein: CASSLQGTNTEAFF. CDR3 in DNA: TGTGCCAGCAGTCTCCAGGGGACGAACACTGAAGCTTTCTTT.

The genes are TRBV7-2 and TRBJ2-1, with D perhaps given as TRBD1 or TRBD2 (5 bases each). CDR1 is SGHTA and CDR2 is FQGNSA in the germline V gene. V lost 2 bases and J 5 bases, leaving 13 bases between the germline ends. CDR3 length: 15 amino acids. CDR3 sequence (DNA): TGTGCCAGCAGCTTACGTACGGGGCAAAACAATGAGCAGTTCTTC. This encodes CASSLRTGQNNEQFF.

V is TRBV7-9 and J is TRBJ1-5; 7 bases align to TRBD1. Germline CDR1 SEHNR, CDR2 FQNEAQ (reference sequence). The trim removed 5 bases at V and 5 bases at J, leaving 9 bases unmatched. The CDR3 length is 15 residues. In nucleotides, the CDR3 is TGTGCCAGCAGCCCCCAGACAGGGAGGGATCAGCCCCAGCATTTT. Protein product: CASSPQTGRDQPQHF.

The sample holds a few counts of this clone. Sequence at one end of the junction differs from germline and may be a read error. The V and J genes are TRBV7-6 and TRBJ1-2, with D maybe TRBD1 (5 bases). The CDR3 has 10 amino acids. Germline V gene lookup returns CDR1 SGHVS and CDR2 FNYEAQ. CDR3 loop: CASTPTRGSF. The CDR3 region has the DNA TGTGCCAGCACCCCTACGAGGGGATCCTTC.

This clone was counted between two and nine times. The chain links TRBV19 to TRBJ2-5; perhaps TRBD2 as D (5 bases). Per germline, CDR1 LNHDA and CDR2 SQIVND (reference sequence). V was cut by 3 bases and J by 4 bases, with 6 bases left in between. CDR3 size: 12 residues. CDR3: CASSMAGETQYF. In nucleotides, the CDR3 is TGTGCCAGTAGTATGGCGGGAGAGACCCAGTACTTC.

This clone was seen more than once but under ten times. V and J are TRBV14 and TRBJ2-3, with 7 bases that match TRBD1. The CDR3 extends over 19 amino acids. After removal of 5 bases from V and 0 bases from J, the junction contained 17 bases not matched to a gene. Germline loops: CDR1 SGHDN, CDR2 FVKESK. CDR3 protein: CASSFRPGQIPSSTDTQYF. The CDR3 DNA is TGTGCCAGCAGCTTTCGTCCGGGACAGATCCCTTCTAGCACAGATACGCAGTATTTT.

This clone was seen more than once but under ten times. This chain uses TRBV7-3 with TRBJ2-3, with D perhaps assigned TRBD1 or TRBD2 (5 bases each). Germline V gene sequence: CDR1 SGHTA, CDR2 FQGTGA. Trimming stripped 2 bases from V and 4 bases from J, with 7 bases between. This CDR3 region has 13 residues. DNA for the CDR3: TGTGCCAGCAGCTTAGGGGGAGCAGATACGCAGTATTTT. It translates to CASSLGGADTQYF.

The chain links TRBV6-5 to TRBJ1-1; 8 bases agree with TRBD1. Losses at the gene ends were 4 bases for V and 1 base for J; bases not matched to a gene: 8. CDR1 is MNHEY, CDR2 SVGAGI, per germline. The CDR3 contains 16 residues. The CDR3 DNA sequence: TGTGCCAGCAGTTCGAACGCCGGGACAGGGAACACTGAAGCTTTCTTT. Amino acid sequence: CASSSNAGTGNTEAFF.

The chain uses TRBV4-1 and TRBJ1-2; no clear D gene. The CDR3 has 15 amino acids. Trimming stripped 6 bases from V and 1 base from J, with 15 bases between. Germline V gives CDR1 MGHRA, CDR2 YSYEKL. In DNA, the CDR3 is TGCGCCAGCAGGGGCAGCATACTTCATAACTATGGCTACACCTTC. Translation: CASRGSILHNYGYTF.

The J gene is TRBJ2-7, the V gene TRBV27; D possibly uses TRBD1 or TRBD2 (5 bases each). The CDR3 runs to 13 residues. The germline V gene has CDR1 MNHEY and CDR2 SMNVEV (reference sequence). V was pared by 3 bases and J by 3 bases, with 9 bases between. The CDR3 reads CASSFRDLYEQYF. CDR3 DNA: TGTGCCAGCAGTTTTAGGGACCTCTACGAGCAGTACTTC.

The chain combines TRBV6-1 with TRBJ1-1; possible D gene TRBD1, 5 bases. This CDR3 spans 13 amino acids. CDR1 MNHNS and CDR2 SASEGT come from the germline V gene. The ends were cut back, 6 bases at V and 3 bases at J, with 11 bases in the middle. The CDR3 DNA reads as TGTGCCAGCAGCGATCCGACAGACACTGAAGCTTTCTTT. Residues: CASSDPTDTEAFF.

The chain couples TRBV30 to TRBJ2-1; D call uncertain. Trimming cost V 2 bases and J 4 bases, with 12 bases left between them. The CDR3 is 14 amino acids. Germline V gene sequence: CDR1 GTSNPN, CDR2 SVGIG (reference sequence). CDR3 sequence: CAWSRAERYNEQFF. Written as DNA, the CDR3 is TGTGCCTGGAGTCGGGCCGAACGTTACAATGAGCAGTTCTTC.

This clone has more than one count but fewer than ten. The rearrangement joins TRBV29-1 to TRBJ1-1; D gene unclear. With 3 bases removed from V and 1 base from J, the gap between germline ends came to 9 bases. Germline CDR1 and CDR2: SQVTM and ANQGSEA. This CDR3 is 13 amino acids long. The CDR3 region is CSVERASNTEAFF. The DNA for the CDR3 is TGCAGCGTTGAGAGGGCATCGAACACTGAAGCTTTCTTT. Drawing the rest from reference TRBV29-1 and TRBJ1-1, the complete variable domain is SAVISQKPSRDICQRGTSLTIQCQVDSQVTMMFWYRQQPGQSLTLIATANQGSEATYESGFVIDKFPISRPNLTFSTLTVSNMSPEDSSIYLCSVERASNTEAFFGQGTRLTVV.

This clone was counted between two and nine times. The J gene is TRBJ2-7, the V gene TRBV5-1; TRBD2 matches 14 bases. CDR3 length: 17 amino acids. Germline V gene lookup returns CDR1 SGHRS and CDR2 YFSETQ. The ends lost 4 bases at V and 5 bases at J; junction bases unmatched: 11. The CDR3 reads CASSPRTSGRRFDEQYF. The CDR3 DNA is TGCGCCAGCAGCCCAAGGACTAGCGGGAGGAGGTTCGACGAGCAGTACTTC.

This chain joins TRBV6-5 and TRBJ2-5; D may match TRBD1 or TRBD2 (6 bases each). Germline CDR1 MNHEY, CDR2 SVGAGI. V gave up 2 bases and J gave up 4 bases, with 11 bases separating them. This CDR3 has 14 amino acids. The DNA of the CDR3 is TGTGCCAGCAGTTACGGGGGGCGGGCAGAGACCCAGTACTTC. Its translation: CASSYGGRAETQYF.

J is TRBJ2-3 and V is TRBV13; D gene uncertain. Germline lookup yields CDR1 PRHDT and CDR2 FYEKMQ (reference sequence). The CDR3 has 17 amino acids. The germline V and J ends were trimmed by 0 bases and 6 bases, with 19 bases remaining between them. The DNA of the CDR3 is TGTGCCAGCAGCTTAGGGTCCGGCGGTCGCCACATCGATACGCAGTATTTT. This translates into CASSLGSGGRHIDTQYF.

The genes are TRBV10-3 and TRBJ2-2; 11 bases fit TRBD2. The CDR3 consists of 15 residues. Looked up from germline, CDR1 is ENHRY and CDR2 is SYGVKD. J lost 6 bases, V lost 2 bases, and 2 bases had no gene match. CDR3 in DNA: TGTGCCATCAGTGAGACTAGCGGGAGTTCCGGGGAGCTGTTTTTT. This encodes CAISETSGSSGELFF.

This clone was seen a handful of times. V is TRBV7-2 and J is TRBJ1-3; the D is unclear. The CDR3 is made up of 12 amino acids. CDR1 is SGHTA, CDR2 FQGNSA, per germline. V lost 1 base and J lost 14, with 12 bases in between. In DNA, the CDR3 is TGTGCCAGCAGCTTAGATCGCGTAGGATTATATTTT. Amino acid sequence: CASSLDRVGLYF. Complete variable domain (other parts from reference TRBV7-2 and TRBJ1-3): GAGVSQSPSNKVTEKGKDVELRCDPISGHTALYWYRQSLGQGLEFLIYFQGNSAPDKSGLPSDRFSAERTGGSVSTLTIQRTQQEDSAVYLCASSLDRVGLYFGEGSWLTVV.